A single sample gave rise to the 23 T cell receptor beta chains below, sequenced in a study of blood T cell repertoires in COVID-19. Here immunoSEQ multiplex PCR was the method, and the copy in TCRdb shows in-frame clones only, minus some. Of 89,000 or so clones listed, 80% to 90% were seen once; the top ten hold 2.7%. The sample consisted of peripheral blood. The receptors were gathered from a man aged 45-60 years with COVID-19, enrolled during active disease.

The count of this clone is one. V and J are TRBV7-2 and TRBJ1-6; TRBD1 matches 8 bases. V shed 5 bases and J 1 base; nucleotides not matched to a gene: 7. This CDR3 is built from 17 residues. Looked up from germline, CDR1 is SGHTA and CDR2 is FQGNSA. The CDR3 nucleotides are TGTGCCAGCAGCAGAGGGACAGGCGGATCCTATAATTCACCCCTCCACTTT. Amino acid sequence: CASSRGTGGSYNSPLHF.

The chain combines TRBV7-9 with TRBJ1-2, with D perhaps matching TRBD1 (6 bases). V was shortened by 7 bases and J by 3 bases, with 12 bases between the two germline ends. Per the germline V gene, CDR1 is SEHNR and CDR2 is FQNEAQ (reference sequence). The CDR3 extends over 13 amino acids. CDR3 DNA sequence: TGTGCCAGCAAGGCAGGGGAAGACTATGGCTACACCTTC. It translates to CASKAGEDYGYTF.

The chain has TRBV7-8 and TRBJ1-2; D is perhaps TRBD1 (6 bases). With 1 base removed from V and 8 bases from J, the gap between germline ends came to 11 bases. CDR1 SGHVS and CDR2 FQNEAQ come from the germline V gene. The CDR3 contains 13 residues. The CDR3 DNA reads TGTGCCAGCAGCTTAGGGACAGCTGTCGGCTACACCTTC. This encodes CASSLGTAVGYTF.

V gene TRBV4-2 combines with J gene TRBJ2-2; perhaps TRBD1 as D (6 bases). This CDR3 has 15 residues. Germline CDR1 and CDR2: LGHNA and YNFKEQ. Trimming cost V 6 bases and J 1 base, with 12 bases left between them. The CDR3 spells CASSIQGKNTGELFF. DNA of the CDR3: TGTGCCAGCAGTATCCAGGGGAAGAACACCGGGGAGCTGTTTTTT.

The chain couples TRBV6-5 to TRBJ1-1; TRBD1 matches at 8 bases. V trimming: 6 bases; J trimming: 1 base; junction bases outside the gene matches: 4. Germline V CDR1 and CDR2: MNHEY, SVGAGI. The CDR3 spans 14 residues. The CDR3 DNA is TGTGCCAGCAGCCCCCAGGGGGCGAACACTGAAGCTTTCTTT. Amino acid sequence: CASSPQGANTEAFF.

The chain combines TRBV11-2 with TRBJ2-2; D is possibly TRBD1 (5 bases). The germline CDR1 and CDR2 sequences are SGHAT and FQNNGV. The CDR3 consists of 14 residues. The V end lost 2 bases, the J end lost 7 bases, and 11 bases lay between the germline ends. CDR3 sequence: CASSLPGMGGELFF. The CDR3 DNA sequence: TGTGCCAGCAGCTTACCAGGGATGGGCGGGGAGCTGTTTTTT.

CDR3 coding DNA: TGTGCCAGCTCCAAACAGGGTAACACTGAAGCTTTCTTT. It yields the protein CASSKQGNTEAFF. The gene calls are TRBV2 and TRBJ1-1; weak D call: TRBD1 (6 bases). Per germline, CDR1 SNHLY and CDR2 FYNNEI. The CDR3 is 13 residues long. V was clipped by 8 bases and J by 2 bases, with 12 bases between them.

V usage is TRBV27 and J usage is TRBJ1-5, with a tentative D call TRBD1 (5 bases). The germline V gene has CDR1 MNHEY and CDR2 SMNVEV (reference sequence). This CDR3 has 16 residues. V was trimmed by 4 bases and J by 2 bases, leaving 15 bases between them. The CDR3 DNA reads TGTGCCAGCAGTTCACGCGGGGGGGGTGGCAATCAGCCCCAGCATTTT. Translated: CASSSRGGGGNQPQHF.

J is TRBJ2-3 and V is TRBV6-2 or TRBV6-3, with D unclear. V was clipped by 2 bases and J by 6 bases, with 3 bases between them. The CDR3 is 11 residues long. Germline values: CDR1 MNHEY, CDR2 SVGEGT. CDR3 DNA: TGTGCCAGCAGTTACCCGGATACGCAGTATTTT. This sequence encodes CASSYPDTQYF.

The chain is built from TRBV20-1 and TRBJ2-3, with D hard to call. V lost 5 bases, J lost 5 bases, and 5 bases lay in between. This CDR3 contains 10 residues. Germline loops: CDR1 DFQATT, CDR2 SNEGSKA (reference sequence). The CDR3 DNA sequence: TGCAGTGCTCCCCTAGATACGCAGTATTTT. This gives the protein CSAPLDTQYF.

The CDR3 spells CASSMDRWREGYTF. The CDR3 region has the DNA TGTGCCAGCAGCATGGACAGGTGGAGGGAGGGCTACACCTTC. The genes are TRBV7-9 and TRBJ1-2, with 7 bases identical to TRBD1. Unmatched junction bases numbered 11, after V lost 5 bases and J lost 8 bases. CDR3 length: 14 residues. Germline CDR1 and CDR2: SEHNR and FQNEAQ (reference sequence).

This clone appeared a single time. CDR3 residues: CASSLGAVGGNTIYF. The CDR3 nucleotides are TGCGCCAGCAGCCTCGGAGCGGTAGGGGGAAACACCATATATTTT. This chain joins TRBV5-1 and TRBJ1-3; D ambiguous. Germline CDR1 and CDR2: SGHRS and YFSETQ. The CDR3 length is 15 residues. Trimming pared 4 bases from V and 4 bases from J, leaving 15 bases between.

The genes are TRBV10-3 and TRBJ1-2; 8 bases agree with TRBD1. The CDR3 contains 15 residues. Germline CDR1 ENHRY, CDR2 SYGVKD. Trimming at V came to 2 bases and at J to 4 bases, leaving 6 bases not matched to a gene. CDR3 residues: CAISEGTGGLYGYTF. CDR3 nucleotide sequence: TGTGCCATCAGTGAGGGGACAGGAGGTCTCTATGGCTACACCTTC.

This sequence joins TRBV28 and TRBJ2-7; the match to TRBD2 covers 9 bases. The CDR3 is 14 residues long. Germline values: CDR1 MDHEN, CDR2 SYDVKM. J gave up 6 bases and V 5 bases, and 8 bases lay outside the gene matches. For the CDR3, the DNA is TGTGCCAGCAGTCCCGGGACTAGCTTCTCCGAGCAGTACTTC. Its protein is CASSPGTSFSEQYF.

The CDR3 nucleotides are TGTGCCATCAGTGAGACCGGGACTACTAATGAAAAACTGTTTTTT. Protein sequence: CAISETGTTNEKLFF. J is TRBJ1-4 and V is TRBV10-3; TRBD1 might be the D (5 bases). The V end was cut by 2 bases, the J end by 2 bases, with 9 bases between. This CDR3 spans 15 amino acids. Germline values: CDR1 ENHRY, CDR2 SYGVKD.

The J gene is TRBJ2-6, the V gene TRBV5-4; D is unclear. CDR1 and CDR2 from the germline V gene are SGHNT and YYREEE (reference sequence). This CDR3 contains 15 residues. With 0 bases removed from V and 2 bases from J, the gap between germline ends came to 6 bases. The CDR3 is CASSLGETGANVLTF. The CDR3 DNA follows: TGTGCCAGCAGCTTGGGTGAGACTGGGGCCAACGTCCTGACTTTC.

The V and J genes are TRBV3-1 (or the pseudogene TRBV3-2) and TRBJ2-1, with 12 bases aligning to TRBD2. This CDR3 comprises 17 residues. Looked up from germline, CDR1 is LGHDT and CDR2 is YNNKEL (reference sequence). The trim removed 0 bases at V and 7 bases at J, leaving 7 bases unmatched. In DNA, the CDR3 is TGTGCCAGCAGCCAAGATCGAGGGACTAGCGGGTGGAATGAGCAGTTCTTC. Its translation: CASSQDRGTSGWNEQFF.

This clone was picked up one time. V usage is TRBV5-1 and J usage is TRBJ2-3; 9 bases match TRBD2. Germline CDR1 is SGHRS and CDR2 is YFSETQ. This CDR3 comprises 16 residues. The trim removed 0 bases at V and 2 bases at J, leaving 4 bases unmatched. The CDR3 DNA reads as TGCGCCAGCAGCTTGGGGACTAGCGTAGACACAGATACGCAGTATTTT. Its translation is CASSLGTSVDTDTQYF. Full variable domain (rest looked up from reference TRBV5-1 and TRBJ2-3): KAGVTQTPRYLIKTRGQQVTLSCSPISGHRSVSWYQQTPGQGLQFLFEYFSETQRNKGNFPGRFSGRQFSNSRSEMNVSTLELGDSALYLCASSLGTSVDTDTQYFGPGTRLTVL.

The chain uses TRBV27 and TRBJ1-2, with D perhaps TRBD1 (6 bases). V was trimmed by 5 bases and J by 1 base, leaving 17 bases between them. Germline V CDR1 and CDR2: MNHEY, SMNVEV (reference sequence). This CDR3 has 16 amino acids. The CDR3 protein is CASSPWGGAGNYGYTF. The CDR3 nucleotides are TGTGCCAGCAGTCCCTGGGGGGGGGCTGGTAACTATGGCTACACCTTC.

The genes are TRBV19 and TRBJ2-7; 8 bases map to TRBD1. Unmatched junction bases numbered 7, after V lost 4 bases and J lost 5 bases. The CDR3 spans 14 residues. The germline CDR1 and CDR2 sequences are LNHDA and SQIVND (reference sequence). The CDR3 DNA follows: TGTGCCAGTAGTAAGCGACAGGGGTCCAACGAGCAGTACTTC. This encodes CASSKRQGSNEQYF.

The V call is TRBV3-1 (or the pseudogene TRBV3-2), the J call TRBJ1-1, with TRBD1 as a possible D gene (6 bases). This CDR3 is built from 14 residues. Trimming removed 4 bases from V and 1 base from J, with 10 bases in between. From germline, CDR1 is LGHDT and CDR2 YNNKEL (reference sequence). In DNA form, the CDR3 reads TGTGCCAGCAGCCTCGGGACACAGAACACTGAAGCTTTCTTT. Translated, it gives CASSLGTQNTEAFF.

V and J are TRBV24-1 and TRBJ1-2, with 12 positions matching TRBD1. The CDR3 is 17 amino acids. The ends lost 3 bases at V and 7 bases at J; junction bases unmatched: 11. In germline, CDR1 is KGHDR, CDR2 SFDVKD. Here the CDR3 DNA reads TGTGCCACCAGTGATGGTGCGTGGGGACAGGGGGCCGGTGGCTACACCTTC. The encoded protein is CATSDGAWGQGAGGYTF.

The chain has TRBV6-5 and TRBJ1-4; TRBD1 might be the D (5 bases). CDR3 length: 15 residues. Trimming took 2 bases from V and 7 from J, leaving 14 bases between them. The germline CDR1 and CDR2 sequences are MNHEY and SVGAGI. DNA for the CDR3: TGTGCCAGCAGTTACGGGGCGGGGTTGGGTGAAAAACTGTTTTTT. Amino acids: CASSYGAGLGEKLFF.